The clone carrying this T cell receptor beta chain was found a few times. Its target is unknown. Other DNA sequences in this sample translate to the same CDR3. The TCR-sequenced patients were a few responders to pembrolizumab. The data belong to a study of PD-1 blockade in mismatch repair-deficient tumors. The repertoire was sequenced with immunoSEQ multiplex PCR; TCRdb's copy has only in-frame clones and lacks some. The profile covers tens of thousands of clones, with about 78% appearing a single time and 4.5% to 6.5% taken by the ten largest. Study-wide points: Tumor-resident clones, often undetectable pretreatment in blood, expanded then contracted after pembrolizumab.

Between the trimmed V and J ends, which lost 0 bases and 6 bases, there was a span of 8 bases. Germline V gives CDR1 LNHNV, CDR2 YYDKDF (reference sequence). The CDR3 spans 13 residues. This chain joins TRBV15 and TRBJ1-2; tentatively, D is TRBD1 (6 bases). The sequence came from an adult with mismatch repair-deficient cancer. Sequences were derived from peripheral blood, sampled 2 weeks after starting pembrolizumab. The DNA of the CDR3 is TGTGCCACCAGCAGAGAAGAGGGGGATGGCTACACCTTC. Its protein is CATSREEGDGYTF. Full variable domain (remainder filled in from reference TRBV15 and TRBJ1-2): DAMVIQNPRYQVTQFGKPVTLSCSQTLNHNVMYWYQQKSSQAPKLLFHYYDKDFNNEADTPDNFQSRRPNTSFCFLDIRSPGLGDTAMYLCATSREEGDGYTFGSGTRLTVV.